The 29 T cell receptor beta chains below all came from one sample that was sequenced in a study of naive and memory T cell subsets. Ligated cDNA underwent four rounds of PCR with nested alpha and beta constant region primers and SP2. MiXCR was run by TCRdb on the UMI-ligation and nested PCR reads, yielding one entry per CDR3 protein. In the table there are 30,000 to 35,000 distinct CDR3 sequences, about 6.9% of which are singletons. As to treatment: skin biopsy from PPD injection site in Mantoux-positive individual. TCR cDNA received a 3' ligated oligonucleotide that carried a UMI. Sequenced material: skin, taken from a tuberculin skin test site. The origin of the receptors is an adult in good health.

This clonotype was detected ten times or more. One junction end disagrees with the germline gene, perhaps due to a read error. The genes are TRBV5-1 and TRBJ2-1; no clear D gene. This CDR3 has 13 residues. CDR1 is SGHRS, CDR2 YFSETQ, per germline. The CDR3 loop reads CASSPGSFNEQFF. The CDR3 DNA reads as TGCGCCAGCAGCCCTGGATCCTTCAATGAGCAGTTCTTC.

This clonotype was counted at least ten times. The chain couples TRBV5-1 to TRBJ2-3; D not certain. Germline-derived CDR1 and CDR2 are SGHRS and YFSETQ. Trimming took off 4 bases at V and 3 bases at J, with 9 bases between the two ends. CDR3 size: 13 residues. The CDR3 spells CASSLGRTDTQYF. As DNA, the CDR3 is TGCGCCAGCAGCCTGGGCCGTACAGATACGCAGTATTTT.

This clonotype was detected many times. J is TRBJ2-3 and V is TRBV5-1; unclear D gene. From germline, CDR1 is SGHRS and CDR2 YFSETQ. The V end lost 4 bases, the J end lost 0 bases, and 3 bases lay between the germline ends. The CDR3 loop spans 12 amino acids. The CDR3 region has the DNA TGCGCCAGCAGCCAGAGCACAGATACGCAGTATTTT. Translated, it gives CASSQSTDTQYF.

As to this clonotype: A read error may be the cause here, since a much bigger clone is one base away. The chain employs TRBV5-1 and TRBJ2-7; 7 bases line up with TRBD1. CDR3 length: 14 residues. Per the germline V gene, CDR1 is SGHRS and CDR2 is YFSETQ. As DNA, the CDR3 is TGCCCCAGCAGCTTGGCCAGGGGGAAGGACGAGCAGTACTTC. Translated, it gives CPSSLARGKDEQYF.

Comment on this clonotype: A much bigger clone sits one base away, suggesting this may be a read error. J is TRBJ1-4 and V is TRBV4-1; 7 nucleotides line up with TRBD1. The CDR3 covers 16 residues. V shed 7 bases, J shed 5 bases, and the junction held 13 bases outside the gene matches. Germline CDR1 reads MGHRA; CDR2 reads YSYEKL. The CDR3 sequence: CASNQGPGQMNEKLFF. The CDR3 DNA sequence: TGCGCCAGCAACCAGGGACCGGGACAGATGAATGAAAAACTGTTTTTT.

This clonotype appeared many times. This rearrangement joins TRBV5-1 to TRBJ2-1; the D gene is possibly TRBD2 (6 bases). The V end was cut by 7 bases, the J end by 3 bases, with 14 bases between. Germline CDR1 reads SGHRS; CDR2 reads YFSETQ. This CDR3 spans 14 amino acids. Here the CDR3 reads CASYLGGNYNEQFF. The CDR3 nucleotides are TGCGCCAGCTACCTCGGGGGAAACTACAATGAGCAGTTCTTC.

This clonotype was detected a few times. The CDR3 reads CASSVEASGNTEAFF. For the CDR3, the DNA is TGTGCCAGCAGCGTAGAGGCATCCGGGAACACTGAAGCTTTCTTT. This chain links TRBV9 with TRBJ1-1; D gene uncertain. With 0 bases removed from V and 1 base from J, the gap between germline ends came to 10 bases. The CDR3 runs to 15 residues. CDR1 SGDLS and CDR2 YYNGEE come from the germline V gene.

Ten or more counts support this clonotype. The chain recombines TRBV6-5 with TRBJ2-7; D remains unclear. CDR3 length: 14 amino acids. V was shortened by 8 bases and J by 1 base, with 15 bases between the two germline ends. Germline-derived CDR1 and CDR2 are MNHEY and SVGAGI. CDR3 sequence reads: CASEQGYGSYEQYF. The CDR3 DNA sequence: TGTGCCAGCGAACAAGGGTATGGGTCCTACGAGCAGTACTTC.

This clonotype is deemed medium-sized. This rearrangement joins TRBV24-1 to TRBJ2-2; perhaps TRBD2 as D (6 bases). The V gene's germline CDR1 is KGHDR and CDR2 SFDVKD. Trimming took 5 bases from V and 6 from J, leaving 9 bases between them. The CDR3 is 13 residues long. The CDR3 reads CATSAGSPGELFF. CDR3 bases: TGTGCCACCAGTGCCGGGAGCCCCGGGGAGCTGTTTTTT.

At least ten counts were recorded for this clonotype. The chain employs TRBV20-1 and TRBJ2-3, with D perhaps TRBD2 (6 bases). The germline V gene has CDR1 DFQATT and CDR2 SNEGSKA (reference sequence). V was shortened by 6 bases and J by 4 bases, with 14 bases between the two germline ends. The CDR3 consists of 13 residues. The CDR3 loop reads CSAPRRRADTQYF. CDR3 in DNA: TGCAGTGCCCCCCGTCGGAGGGCAGATACGCAGTATTTT.

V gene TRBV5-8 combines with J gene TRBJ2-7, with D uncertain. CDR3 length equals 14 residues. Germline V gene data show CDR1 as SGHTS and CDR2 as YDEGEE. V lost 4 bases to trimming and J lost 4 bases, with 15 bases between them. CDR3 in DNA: TGTGCCAGCAGCCCTGCGGACGGCCCGTACGAGCAGTACTTC. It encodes CASSPADGPYEQYF.

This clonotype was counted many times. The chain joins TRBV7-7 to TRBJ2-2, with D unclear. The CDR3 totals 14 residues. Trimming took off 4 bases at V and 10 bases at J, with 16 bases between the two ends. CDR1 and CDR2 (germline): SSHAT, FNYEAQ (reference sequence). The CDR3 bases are TGTGCCAGCAGCTCCCGGGCCGGAATATCGGAGCTGTTTTTT. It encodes CASSSRAGISELFF. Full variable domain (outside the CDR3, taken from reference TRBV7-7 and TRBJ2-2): GAGVSQSPRYKVTKRGQDVTLRCDPISSHATLYWYQQALGQGPEFLTYFNYEAQPDKSGLPSDRFSAERPEGSISTLTIQRTEQRDSAMYRCASSSRAGISELFFGEGSRLTVL.

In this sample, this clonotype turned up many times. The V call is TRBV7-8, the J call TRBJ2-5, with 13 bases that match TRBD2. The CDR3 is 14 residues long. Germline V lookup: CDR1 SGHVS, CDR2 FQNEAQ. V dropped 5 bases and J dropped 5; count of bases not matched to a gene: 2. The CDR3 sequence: CASSGGLAGETQYF. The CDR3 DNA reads TGTGCCAGCAGCGGGGGACTAGCGGGGGAGACCCAGTACTTC.

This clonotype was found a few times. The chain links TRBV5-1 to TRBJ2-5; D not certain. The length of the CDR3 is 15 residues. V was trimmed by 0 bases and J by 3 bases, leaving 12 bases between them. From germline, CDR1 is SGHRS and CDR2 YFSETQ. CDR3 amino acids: CASSLDGFIEETQYF. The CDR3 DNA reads TGCGCCAGCAGCTTGGACGGATTTATCGAAGAGACCCAGTACTTC.

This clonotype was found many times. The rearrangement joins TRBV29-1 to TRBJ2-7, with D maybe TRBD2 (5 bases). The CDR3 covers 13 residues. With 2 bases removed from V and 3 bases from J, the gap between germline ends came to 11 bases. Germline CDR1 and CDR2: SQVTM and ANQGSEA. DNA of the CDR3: TGCAGCGTTGAATCAAAGAGGGACTACGAGCAGTACTTC. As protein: CSVESKRDYEQYF.

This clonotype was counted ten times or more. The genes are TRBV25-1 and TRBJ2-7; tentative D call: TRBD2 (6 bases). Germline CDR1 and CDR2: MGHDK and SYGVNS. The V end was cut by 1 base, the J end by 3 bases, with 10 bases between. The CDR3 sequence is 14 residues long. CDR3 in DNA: TGTGCCAGCAGTGAATCCGGCGGGGACTACGAGCAGTACTTC. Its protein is CASSESGGDYEQYF.

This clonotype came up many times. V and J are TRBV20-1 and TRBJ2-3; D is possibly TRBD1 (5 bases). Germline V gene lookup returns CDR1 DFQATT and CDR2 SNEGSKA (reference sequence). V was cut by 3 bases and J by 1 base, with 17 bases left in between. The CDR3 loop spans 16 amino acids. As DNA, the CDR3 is TGCAGTGCTAGTGGGCAGGCCCTAGGGGGCACAGATACGCAGTATTTT. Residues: CSASGQALGGTDTQYF.

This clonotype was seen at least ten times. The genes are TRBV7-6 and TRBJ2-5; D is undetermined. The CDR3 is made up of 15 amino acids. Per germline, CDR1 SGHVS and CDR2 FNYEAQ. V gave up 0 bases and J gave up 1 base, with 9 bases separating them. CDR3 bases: TGTGCCAGCAGCTTAGCGAGGAGTTTCCAAGAGACCCAGTACTTC. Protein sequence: CASSLARSFQETQYF. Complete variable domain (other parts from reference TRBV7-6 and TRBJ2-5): GAGVSQSPRYKVTKRGQDVALRCDPISGHVSLYWYRQALGQGPEFLTYFNYEAQQDKSGLPNDRFSAERPEGSISTLTIQRTEQRDSAMYRCASSLARSFQETQYFGPGTRLLVL.

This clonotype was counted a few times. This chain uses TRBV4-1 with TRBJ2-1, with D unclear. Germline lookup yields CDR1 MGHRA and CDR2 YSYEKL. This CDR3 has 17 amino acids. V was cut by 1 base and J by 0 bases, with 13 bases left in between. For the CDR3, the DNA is TGCGCCAGCAGCCAAGTAGATATGGGGATCTCCTACAATGAGCAGTTCTTC. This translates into CASSQVDMGISYNEQFF.

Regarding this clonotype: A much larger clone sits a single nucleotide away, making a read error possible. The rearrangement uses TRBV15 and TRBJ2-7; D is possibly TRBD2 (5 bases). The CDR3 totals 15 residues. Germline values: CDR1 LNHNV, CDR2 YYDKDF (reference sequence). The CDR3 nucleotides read TGTGCCACCATCAGAGTGTTAGAGGGCTCCTACGAGCAGTACTTC. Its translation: CATIRVLEGSYEQYF.

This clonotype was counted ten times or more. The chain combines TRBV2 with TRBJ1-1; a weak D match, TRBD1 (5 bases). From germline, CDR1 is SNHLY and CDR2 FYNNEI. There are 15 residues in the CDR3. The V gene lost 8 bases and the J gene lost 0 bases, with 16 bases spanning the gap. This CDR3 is CASGRSGMLNTEAFF. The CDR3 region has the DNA TGTGCCAGCGGGCGCTCAGGGATGCTGAACACTGAAGCTTTCTTT.

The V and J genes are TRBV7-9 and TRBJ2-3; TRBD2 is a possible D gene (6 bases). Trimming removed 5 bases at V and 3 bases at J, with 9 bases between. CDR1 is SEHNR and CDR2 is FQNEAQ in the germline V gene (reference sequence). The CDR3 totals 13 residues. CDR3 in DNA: TGTGCCAGCAGCGTCGGGAGTACAGATACGCAGTATTTT. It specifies CASSVGSTDTQYF.

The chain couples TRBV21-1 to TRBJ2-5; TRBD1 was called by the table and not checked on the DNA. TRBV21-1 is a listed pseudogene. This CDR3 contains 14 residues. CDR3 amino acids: CASSNRTGQETQYF. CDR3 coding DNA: TGTGCCAGCAGCAATCGGACAGGTCAAGAGACCCAGTACTTC.

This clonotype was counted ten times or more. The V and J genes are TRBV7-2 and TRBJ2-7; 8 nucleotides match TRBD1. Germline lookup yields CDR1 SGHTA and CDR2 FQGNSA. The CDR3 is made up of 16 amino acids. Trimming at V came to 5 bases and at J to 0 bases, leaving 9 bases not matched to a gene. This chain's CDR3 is CASSPITGGSSYEQYF. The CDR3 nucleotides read TGTGCCAGCAGCCCCATTACAGGGGGTAGCTCCTACGAGCAGTACTTC. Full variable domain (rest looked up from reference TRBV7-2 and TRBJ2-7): GAGVSQSPSNKVTEKGKDVELRCDPISGHTALYWYRQSLGQGLEFLIYFQGNSAPDKSGLPSDRFSAERTGGSVSTLTIQRTQQEDSAVYLCASSPITGGSSYEQYFGPGTRLTVT.

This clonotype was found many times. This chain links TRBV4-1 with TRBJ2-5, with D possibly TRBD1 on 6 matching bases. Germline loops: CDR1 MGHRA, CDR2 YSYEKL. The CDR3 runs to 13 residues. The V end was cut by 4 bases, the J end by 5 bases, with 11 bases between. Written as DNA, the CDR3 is TGCGCCAGCAGCCGCCCAGGGGCCGAGACCCAGTACTTC. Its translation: CASSRPGAETQYF.

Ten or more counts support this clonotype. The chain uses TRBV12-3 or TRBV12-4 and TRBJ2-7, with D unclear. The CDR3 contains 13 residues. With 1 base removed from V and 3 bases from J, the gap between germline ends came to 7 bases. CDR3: CASSLGQNYEQYF. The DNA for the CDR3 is TGTGCCAGCAGTTTAGGCCAGAACTACGAGCAGTACTTC.

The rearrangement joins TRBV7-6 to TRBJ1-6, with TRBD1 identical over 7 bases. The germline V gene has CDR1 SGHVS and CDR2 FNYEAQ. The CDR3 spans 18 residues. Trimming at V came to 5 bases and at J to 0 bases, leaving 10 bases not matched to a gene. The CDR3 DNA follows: TGTGCCAGCAGCGGCCGGACAGGCTTCAGCTCCTATAATTCACCCCTCCACTTT. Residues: CASSGRTGFSSYNSPLHF.

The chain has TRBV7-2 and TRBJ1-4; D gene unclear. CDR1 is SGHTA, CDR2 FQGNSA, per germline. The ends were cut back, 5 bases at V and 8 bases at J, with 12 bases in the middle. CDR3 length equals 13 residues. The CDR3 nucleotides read TGTGCCAGCAGCCGACAAATCCGGGAAAAACTGTTTTTT. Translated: CASSRQIREKLFF.

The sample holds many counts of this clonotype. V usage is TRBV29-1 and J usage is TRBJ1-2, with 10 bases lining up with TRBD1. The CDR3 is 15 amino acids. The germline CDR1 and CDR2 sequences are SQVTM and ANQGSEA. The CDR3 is CSARGQGNYNYGYTF. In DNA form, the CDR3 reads TGCAGTGCAAGGGGACAGGGGAATTATAACTATGGCTACACCTTC.